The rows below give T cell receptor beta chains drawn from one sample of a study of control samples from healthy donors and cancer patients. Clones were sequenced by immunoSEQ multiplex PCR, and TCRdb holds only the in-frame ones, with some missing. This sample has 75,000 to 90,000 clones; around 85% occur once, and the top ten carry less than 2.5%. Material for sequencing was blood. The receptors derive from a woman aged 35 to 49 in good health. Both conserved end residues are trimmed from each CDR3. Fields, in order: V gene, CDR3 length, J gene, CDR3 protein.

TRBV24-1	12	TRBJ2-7	ATSDSRTGYEQY
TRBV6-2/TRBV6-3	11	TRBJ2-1	ASSRTGYNEQF
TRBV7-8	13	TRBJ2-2	ASSSGIPGTGELF
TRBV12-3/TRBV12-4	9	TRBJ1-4	ASSLGEKLF
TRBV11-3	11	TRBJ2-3	ASSLAQGDTQY
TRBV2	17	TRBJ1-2	ASSNKNQTLPGLGYPLD
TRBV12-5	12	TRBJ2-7	ASGTSGGAREQY
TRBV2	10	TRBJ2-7	ASSRVSYEQY
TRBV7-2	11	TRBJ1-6	ASSRRQDSPLH
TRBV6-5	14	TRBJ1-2	ASSSPGTAQNYGYT
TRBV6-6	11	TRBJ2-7	ASASGDSYEQY
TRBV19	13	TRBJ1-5	ASSNNRGSNQPQH
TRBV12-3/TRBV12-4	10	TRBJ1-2	ASSQWTVGYT
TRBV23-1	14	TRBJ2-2	ASSQVLDLNTGELF
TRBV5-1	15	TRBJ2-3	ASSLYGSGTSTDTQY
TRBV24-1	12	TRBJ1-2	ATSDPSTNYGYT
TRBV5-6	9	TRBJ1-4	ASSRREKLF
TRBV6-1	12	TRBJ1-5	ASSDKGRDQPQH
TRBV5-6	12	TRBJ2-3	ASSLGGRTDTQY
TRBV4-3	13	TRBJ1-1	ASSQRTKMNTEAF
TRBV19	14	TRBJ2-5	ASSTLSGGSEETQY
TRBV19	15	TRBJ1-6	ASSRKPQVSYNSPLH
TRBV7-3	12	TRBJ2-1	ASSLSGGRDEQF
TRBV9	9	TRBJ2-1	ASSAMNEQF
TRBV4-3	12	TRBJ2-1	ASSQDLFRQGQF
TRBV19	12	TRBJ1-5	ASSGRGENQPQH
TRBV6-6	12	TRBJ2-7	ASSTNRQGYEQY
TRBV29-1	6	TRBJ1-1	IMREAF
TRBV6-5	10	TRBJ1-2	ASNGGLKGYT
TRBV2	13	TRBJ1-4	ASSVRPGTNEKLF
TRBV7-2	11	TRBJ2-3	ASSPLRGQTQY
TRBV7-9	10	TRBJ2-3	ASSDAGDTQY
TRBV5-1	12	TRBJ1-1	ASSFQGSDTEAF
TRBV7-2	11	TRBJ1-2	ASSLGGDVGYT
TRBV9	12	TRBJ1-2	ASSLDRMDYGYT
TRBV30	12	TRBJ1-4	AWSLPRRGEKLF
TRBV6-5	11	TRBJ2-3	ASRGTGSDTQY
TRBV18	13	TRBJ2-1	ASSQLAGPDNEQF
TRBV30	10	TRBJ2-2	AWSKKSGELF
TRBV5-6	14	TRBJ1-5	ASSRRQGLSNQPQH
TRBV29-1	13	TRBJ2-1	SVWTSGSSYNEQF
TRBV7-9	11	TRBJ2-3	ASSLIARDTQY
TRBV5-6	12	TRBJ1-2	ASSLADREYGYT
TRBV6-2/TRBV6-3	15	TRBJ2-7	ASSNPGTDLNRDEQY
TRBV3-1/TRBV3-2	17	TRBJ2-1	ASSQEYDREGSSYNEQF
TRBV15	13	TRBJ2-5	ATRAYSGGQETQY
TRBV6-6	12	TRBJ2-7	ASSYSDGLDEQY
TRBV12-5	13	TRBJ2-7	ASGSFGDSSYEQY
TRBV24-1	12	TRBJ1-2	ATSDSGTEYGYT
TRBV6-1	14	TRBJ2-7	ASSVAIAGGPYEQY
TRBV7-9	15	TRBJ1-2	ASSSHGGIQANYGYT
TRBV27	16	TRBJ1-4	ASSFIQATGRANEKLF